This TCR beta chain was obtained from a study of blood T cell repertoires in COVID-19. Study-level information: COVID-19 samples, acute and convalescent, were from the United States, Italy and Spain. The cDNA or gDNA used as material had been derived from T cells, B-cell-depleted T cells, or PBMCs.

TCRdb's copy holds only in-frame clones and misses some; the assay was immunoSEQ multiplex PCR. Of under 300,000 clones listed, roughly nine tenths were seen once; the top ten hold approximately 6.2%. Germline CDR1 reads GTSNPN; CDR2 reads SVGIG (reference sequence). The V end lost 4 bases, the J end lost 2 bases, and 14 bases lay between the germline ends. The CDR3 runs 14 residues. What was sequenced was peripheral blood. The chain joins TRBV30 to TRBJ1-2; D perhaps matches TRBD1 (5 bases). The clonotype was recovered from a man in his 60s with acute or convalescent COVID-19. In DNA, the CDR3 is TGTGCCTGGACCCCGGGGGACGGGAACTATGGCTACACCTTC. It is translated as CAWTPGDGNYGYTF.